These 26 T cell receptor beta chains were all obtained from the same sample, sequenced in a study of cytomegalovirus exposure and HLA in healthy donors. The study ran its PCR with 60 Vbeta and 13 Jbeta primers. Profiling relied on immunoSEQ multiplex PCR, and the TCRdb table lists in-frame clones only, not all of them. Among more than 150,000 clones listed, approximately 80% were seen once. Sequencing input: PBMCs. The source of these receptors is a woman between 45 and 60 years old in good health and CMV-seropositive.

The chain combines TRBV4-1 with TRBJ2-7, with D possibly being TRBD2 (7 bases). Germline values: CDR1 MGHRA, CDR2 YSYEKL. The CDR3 extends over 14 amino acids. Trimming pared 2 bases from V and 2 bases from J, leaving 10 bases between. Here the CDR3 DNA reads TGCGCCAGCAGCCAATTGGGGGGGCCCTACGAGCAGTACTTC. Its translation is CASSQLGGPYEQYF.

The chain combines TRBV6-1 with TRBJ1-2; D is unclear. Germline CDR1 reads MNHNS; CDR2 reads SASEGT. The CDR3 has 13 residues. Trimming shortened V by 0 bases and J by 14 bases, and 16 bases separated the two germline ends. The CDR3 DNA sequence: TGTGCCAGCAGTGAAGCTGGCGACTCCCCATTTACCTTC. This gives the protein CASSEAGDSPFTF.

The CDR3 region is CASSQWQGNKETQYF. The CDR3 DNA follows: TGCGCCAGCAGCCAATGGCAGGGCAACAAAGAGACCCAGTACTTC. The chain is built from TRBV4-3 and TRBJ2-5; D possibly corresponds to TRBD1 (5 bases). Trimming stripped 2 bases from V and 3 bases from J, with 13 bases between. This CDR3 comprises 15 residues. CDR1 and CDR2 (germline): LGHNA, YSLEER.

The chain has TRBV5-1 and TRBJ1-2, with 8 bases lining up with TRBD1. The CDR3 spans 14 residues. The germline CDR1 and CDR2 sequences are SGHRS and YFSETQ. Losses at the gene ends were 4 bases for V and 8 bases for J; bases not matched to a gene: 10. The DNA for the CDR3 is TGCGCCAGCAGCCCTCGGCAGGGGGCGCGGGGCTACACCTTC. Protein sequence: CASSPRQGARGYTF.

This clone has more than one count but fewer than ten. This chain connects TRBV27 to TRBJ1-6, with D possibly being TRBD1 (5 bases). V gave up 7 bases and J gave up 9 bases, with 22 bases separating them. In germline, CDR1 is MNHEY, CDR2 SMNVEV (reference sequence). CDR3 length: 16 amino acids. CDR3 region: CASTHAAPGLGSPLHF. The CDR3 DNA reads TGTGCCAGCACTCACGCCGCCCCGGGACTAGGTTCACCCCTCCACTTT.

The J gene is TRBJ2-7, the V gene TRBV28, with D maybe TRBD1 (7 bases). The CDR3 runs 16 residues. Trimming shortened V by 6 bases and J by 4 bases, and 22 bases separated the two germline ends. Germline CDR1 MDHEN, CDR2 SYDVKM. The CDR3 DNA reads TGTGCCAGCAGACCGCCCGGGAGACAGGGCTGGTACGAGCAGTACTTC. Amino acids: CASRPPGRQGWYEQYF.

The DNA for the CDR3 is TGTGCCAGCAGTTACCAGGGAAACACTGAAGCTTTCTTT. It specifies CASSYQGNTEAFF. The gene calls are TRBV6-5 and TRBJ1-1; D might be TRBD1 (5 bases). The CDR3 is 13 residues long. Germline lookup yields CDR1 MNHEY and CDR2 SVGAGI. V gave up 2 bases and J gave up 2 bases, with 6 bases separating them.

V gene TRBV5-4 combines with J gene TRBJ2-3, with 10 positions matching TRBD2. The trim removed 6 bases at V and 2 bases at J, leaving 9 bases unmatched. CDR1 and CDR2 (germline): SGHNT, YYREEE (reference sequence). The CDR3 runs to 16 residues. CDR3 sequence reads: CASMASGGLVTDTQYF. The CDR3 bases are TGTGCCAGCATGGCTAGCGGGGGATTGGTCACAGATACGCAGTATTTT.

CDR3 sequence reads: CASSYGGVPYEQYF. The DNA for the CDR3 is TGTGCCAGCAGTTACGGCGGGGTTCCCTACGAGCAGTACTTC. The rearrangement uses TRBV6-6 and TRBJ2-7; a weak D match, TRBD2 (6 bases). The CDR3 covers 14 residues. Germline V gene data show CDR1 as MNHNY and CDR2 as SVGAGI (reference sequence). V was cut by 2 bases and J by 2 bases, with 10 bases left in between.

V usage is TRBV10-2 and J usage is TRBJ1-5; no clear D. CDR1 and CDR2 from the germline V gene are WSHSY and SAAADI. The V end lost 0 bases, the J end lost 4 bases, and 4 bases lay between the germline ends. The CDR3 is 13 residues long. The DNA of the CDR3 is TGCGCCAGCAGTGAGTCCCGGAATCAGCCCCAGCATTTT. Protein sequence: CASSESRNQPQHF.

The V call is TRBV10-3, the J call TRBJ2-7, with 9 nucleotides matching TRBD2. The length of the CDR3 is 15 residues. Germline CDR1 is ENHRY and CDR2 is SYGVKD. The V and J ends lost 2 bases and 3 bases, in that order; junction bases with no gene match: 5. For the CDR3, the DNA is TGTGCCATCAGTGAGGGCGGGGGGGCCGGCTACGAGCAGTACTTC. Protein: CAISEGGGAGYEQYF.

This clone was observed a single time. The genes are TRBV30 and TRBJ1-4; TRBD1 matches 9 bases. Per germline, CDR1 GTSNPN and CDR2 SVGIG (reference sequence). The CDR3 contains 15 residues. V lost 4 bases, J lost 5 bases, and 8 bases stayed unmatched. CDR3 protein: CAWTATGGWNEKLFF. In nucleotides, the CDR3 is TGTGCCTGGACGGCAACAGGGGGCTGGAATGAAAAACTGTTTTTT. Using reference TRBV30 and TRBJ1-4 for the parts outside the CDR3, the full variable domain is SQTIHQWPATLVQPVGSPLSLECTVEGTSNPNLYWYRQAAGRGLQLLFYSVGIGQISSEVPQNLSASRPQDRQFILSSKKLLLSDSGFYLCAWTATGGWNEKLFFGSGTQLSVL.

The rearrangement uses TRBV19 and TRBJ2-6; maybe TRBD1 (6 bases). The V and J ends lost 9 bases and 4 bases respectively, with 16 bases between them. CDR1 is LNHDA, CDR2 SQIVND, per germline (reference sequence). The CDR3 runs 15 residues. CDR3 residues: CASTLRGTGANVLTF. The CDR3 DNA follows: TGTGCCAGCACTCTCAGGGGTACAGGGGCCAACGTCCTGACTTTC. The full variable domain, completed using reference TRBV19 and TRBJ2-6, is DGGITQSPKYLFRKEGQNVTLSCEQNLNHDAMYWYRQDPGQGLRLIYYSQIVNDFQKGDIAEGYSVSREKKESFPLTVTSAQKNPTAFYLCASTLRGTGANVLTFGAGSRLTVL.

This clone showed up just once. V and J are TRBV5-6 and TRBJ1-1; D possibly corresponds to TRBD1 (5 bases). The CDR3 loop spans 13 amino acids. V lost 3 bases to trimming and J lost 1 base, with 7 bases between them. Germline values: CDR1 SGHDT, CDR2 YYEEEE. CDR3 sequence: CASSWGGNTEAFF. CDR3 DNA: TGTGCCAGCAGCTGGGGGGGGAACACTGAAGCTTTCTTT.

This chain joins TRBV12-5 and TRBJ1-1; D is ambiguous. Trimming removed 0 bases from V and 5 bases from J, with 16 bases in between. The length of the CDR3 is 16 residues. Germline CDR1 is LGHNT and CDR2 is FRNRAP. The CDR3 is CASGLVRPPRGTEAFF. The CDR3, as DNA: TGTGCTAGTGGTTTGGTACGCCCACCCCGAGGGACTGAAGCTTTCTTT.

V usage is TRBV7-2 and J usage is TRBJ1-6; 9 nucleotides align to TRBD1. The CDR3 extends over 17 amino acids. CDR1 is SGHTA and CDR2 is FQGNSA in the germline V gene. J was trimmed by 5 bases and V by 5 bases; bases with no gene match: 10. The CDR3 DNA is TGTGCCAGCAGCGGCCGGGACAGGGAGACCAATAATTCACCCCTCCACTTT. Protein sequence: CASSGRDRETNNSPLHF.

This clone was observed a handful of times. The CDR3 loop is CASSLGQGEKLFF. The CDR3 region has the DNA TGTGCCAGCAGTTTGGGACAGGGTGAAAAACTGTTTTTT. V gene TRBV28 combines with J gene TRBJ1-4, with 9 bases lining up with TRBD1. The CDR3 runs 13 residues. The germline CDR1 and CDR2 sequences are MDHEN and SYDVKM. V dropped 3 bases and J dropped 7; count of bases not matched to a gene: 0.

This chain links TRBV5-5 with TRBJ1-4; possible D gene TRBD1, 5 bases. CDR3 length equals 16 residues. Trimming stripped 0 bases from V and 3 bases from J, with 12 bases between. Germline values: CDR1 SGHKS, CDR2 YYEKEE (reference sequence). The CDR3 DNA reads TGTGCCAGCAGCTTGGCCTCGGGGGGTCCTAATGAAAAACTGTTTTTT. Amino acid sequence: CASSLASGGPNEKLFF.

V usage is TRBV11-1 and J usage is TRBJ2-5, with TRBD1 as a possible D gene (6 bases). This CDR3 contains 15 residues. Trimming removed 1 base from V and 11 bases from J, with 20 bases in between. The germline CDR1 and CDR2 sequences are SGHAT and FQDESV (reference sequence). The CDR3 region has the DNA TGTGCCAGCAGCTTAGGGTGGACAGACCTGGCAGAGCAGTACTTC. It codes for CASSLGWTDLAEQYF.

This chain's CDR3 is CASSTDRGEVIQYF. DNA of the CDR3: TGCGCCAGCAGCACCGACAGGGGGGAAGTCATTCAGTACTTC. The chain employs TRBV4-3 and TRBJ2-4; 9 bases line up with TRBD1. CDR3 length equals 14 residues. Germline V gene sequence: CDR1 LGHNA, CDR2 YSLEER. With 5 bases clipped from V and 9 bases from J, the junction kept 8 bases outside the gene matches.

The CDR3 coding sequence is TGTGCCAGCAGCTCAACGGGGGGGCCAACAGATACGCAGTATTTT. Its translation is CASSSTGGPTDTQYF. The chain has TRBV7-2 and TRBJ2-3; 8 nucleotides align to TRBD2. The CDR3 sequence is 15 residues long. Trimming at V came to 4 bases and at J to 3 bases, leaving 6 bases not matched to a gene. Germline V gene lookup returns CDR1 SGHTA and CDR2 FQGNSA. The full variable domain, in which reference TRBV7-2 and TRBJ2-3 provide the parts outside the CDR3, is GAGVSQSPSNKVTEKGKDVELRCDPISGHTALYWYRQSLGQGLEFLIYFQGNSAPDKSGLPSDRFSAERTGGSVSTLTIQRTQQEDSAVYLCASSSTGGPTDTQYFGPGTRLTVL.

The chain couples TRBV5-1 to TRBJ1-1, with 9 bases matching TRBD1. The CDR3 has 18 amino acids. The junction had 13 bases not matched to a gene; V was cut back by 0 bases and J by 4 bases. Germline loops: CDR1 SGHRS, CDR2 YFSETQ. CDR3 nucleotide sequence: TGCGCCAGCAGCTTGGCTCCGGGACAGGGTGTCATGGGCACTGAAGCTTTCTTT. It codes for CASSLAPGQGVMGTEAFF.

This chain connects TRBV10-3 to TRBJ2-7; 12 positions agree with TRBD2. The CDR3 has 15 residues. V lost 8 bases to trimming and J lost 4 bases; unmatched junction nucleotides: 9. From germline, CDR1 is ENHRY and CDR2 SYGVKD. The CDR3 loop is CAIGQRLAGVYEQYF. DNA for the CDR3: TGTGCCATCGGTCAAAGACTAGCGGGAGTATACGAGCAGTACTTC.

The rearrangement uses TRBV9 and TRBJ2-1; 9 nucleotides match TRBD2. CDR3 length: 16 amino acids. Germline CDR1 and CDR2: SGDLS and YYNGEE. V shed 4 bases, J shed 3 bases, and the junction held 8 bases outside the gene matches. In DNA form, the CDR3 reads TGTGCCAGCAGCTTCGGACTAGCGCTTCTCTACAATGAGCAGTTCTTC. This codes for CASSFGLALLYNEQFF.

This chain uses TRBV7-2 with TRBJ1-2, with a tentative D call TRBD1 (5 bases). V dropped 5 bases and J dropped 4 bases, with 11 bases sitting between them. The CDR3 has 13 residues. Germline loops: CDR1 SGHTA, CDR2 FQGNSA. The CDR3 DNA is TGTGCCAGCAGCCCTCAGGGTGGCTATGGCTACACCTTC. Translated: CASSPQGGYGYTF. The complete variable domain, with remaining parts taken from reference TRBV7-2 and TRBJ1-2, reads GAGVSQSPSNKVTEKGKDVELRCDPISGHTALYWYRQSLGQGLEFLIYFQGNSAPDKSGLPSDRFSAERTGGSVSTLTIQRTQQEDSAVYLCASSPQGGYGYTFGSGTRLTVV.

This clone came up once. The CDR3 sequence: CASSSDRGEEQFF. CDR3 nucleotides: TGCGCCAGCAGCTCAGACAGGGGCGAGGAGCAGTTCTTC. The V and J genes are TRBV5-1 and TRBJ2-1; 8 positions agree with TRBD1. V lost 3 bases and J lost 10; bases outside the gene matches: 6. Germline CDR1 reads SGHRS; CDR2 reads YFSETQ. The CDR3 runs 13 residues. The full variable domain, its missing parts supplied by reference TRBV5-1 and TRBJ2-1, is KAGVTQTPRYLIKTRGQQVTLSCSPISGHRSVSWYQQTPGQGLQFLFEYFSETQRNKGNFPGRFSGRQFSNSRSEMNVSTLELGDSALYLCASSSDRGEEQFFGPGTRLTVL.